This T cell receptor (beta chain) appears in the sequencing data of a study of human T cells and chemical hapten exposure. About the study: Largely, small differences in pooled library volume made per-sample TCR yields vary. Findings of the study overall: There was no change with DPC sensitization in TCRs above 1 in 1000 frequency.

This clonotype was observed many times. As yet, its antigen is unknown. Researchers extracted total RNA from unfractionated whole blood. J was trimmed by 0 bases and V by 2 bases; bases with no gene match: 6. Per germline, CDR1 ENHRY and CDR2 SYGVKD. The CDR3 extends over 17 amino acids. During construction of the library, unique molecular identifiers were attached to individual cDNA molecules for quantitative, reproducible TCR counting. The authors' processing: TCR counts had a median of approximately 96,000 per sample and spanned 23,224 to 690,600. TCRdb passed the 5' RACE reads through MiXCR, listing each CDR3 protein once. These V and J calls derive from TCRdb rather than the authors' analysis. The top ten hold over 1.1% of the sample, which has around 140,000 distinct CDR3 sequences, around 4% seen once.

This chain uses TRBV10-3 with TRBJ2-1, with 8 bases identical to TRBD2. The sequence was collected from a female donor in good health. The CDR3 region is CAISERGGPSSYNEQFF. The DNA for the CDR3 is TGTGCCATCAGTGAGCGGGGGGGCCCGAGCTCCTACAATGAGCAGTTCTTC.